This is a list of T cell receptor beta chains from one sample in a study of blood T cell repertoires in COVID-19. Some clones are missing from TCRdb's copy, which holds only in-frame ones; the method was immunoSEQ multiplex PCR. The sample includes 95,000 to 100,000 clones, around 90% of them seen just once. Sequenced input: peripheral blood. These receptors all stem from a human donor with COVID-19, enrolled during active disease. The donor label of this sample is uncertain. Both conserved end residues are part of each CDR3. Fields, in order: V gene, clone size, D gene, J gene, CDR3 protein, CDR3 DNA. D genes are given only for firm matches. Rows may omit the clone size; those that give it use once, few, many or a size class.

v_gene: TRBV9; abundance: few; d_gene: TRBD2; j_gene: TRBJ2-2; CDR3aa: CASSVGLAGTGELFF; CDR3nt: TGTGCCAGCAGCGTAGGACTAGCGGGCACCGGGGAGCTGTTTTTT
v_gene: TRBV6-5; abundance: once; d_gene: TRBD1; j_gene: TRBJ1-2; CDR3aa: CASLDRGYGYTF; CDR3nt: TGTGCCAGCCTGGACAGGGGCTATGGCTACACCTTC
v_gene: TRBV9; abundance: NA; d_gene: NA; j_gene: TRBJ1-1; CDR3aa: CASSVAEDMTAFF; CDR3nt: TGTGCCAGCAGCGTAGCTGAGGATATGACCGCTTTCTTT
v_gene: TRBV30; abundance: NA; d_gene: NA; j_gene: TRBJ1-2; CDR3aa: CAWSKESATYGYTF; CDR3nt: TGTGCCTGGAGTAAGGAGTCGGCTACCTATGGCTACACCTTC
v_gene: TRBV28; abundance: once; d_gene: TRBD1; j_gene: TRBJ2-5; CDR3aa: CASSLGQGAGETQYF; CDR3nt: TGTGCCAGCAGTTTGGGACAGGGGGCGGGGGAGACCCAGTACTTC
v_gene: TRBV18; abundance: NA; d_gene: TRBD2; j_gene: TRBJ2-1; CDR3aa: CASSLGLPDNEQFF; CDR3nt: TGTGCCAGCTCACTGGGACTACCAGACAATGAGCAGTTCTTC
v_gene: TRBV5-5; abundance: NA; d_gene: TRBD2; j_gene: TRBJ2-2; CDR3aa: CASSRTSGGVKNTGELFF; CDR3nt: TGTGCCAGCAGCCGTACTAGCGGGGGGGTAAAGAACACCGGGGAGCTGTTTTTT
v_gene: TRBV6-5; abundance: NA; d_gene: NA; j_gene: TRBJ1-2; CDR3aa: CATQTGVYGYTF; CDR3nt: TGTGCCACCCAGACAGGAGTTTATGGCTACACCTTC
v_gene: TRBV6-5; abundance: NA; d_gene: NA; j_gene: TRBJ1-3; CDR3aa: CASKRQLSGNTIYF; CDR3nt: TGTGCCAGCAAAAGACAGCTTTCTGGAAACACCATATATTTT
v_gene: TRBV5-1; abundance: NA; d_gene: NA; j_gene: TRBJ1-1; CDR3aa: CASSSQNPDSSEAFF; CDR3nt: TGCGCCAGCAGCTCCCAAAACCCGGACAGCAGCGAAGCTTTCTTT
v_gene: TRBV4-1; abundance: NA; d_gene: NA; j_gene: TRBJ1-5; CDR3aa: CASSQGVRFNQPQHF; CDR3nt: TGCGCCAGCAGCCAAGGGGTCAGGTTCAATCAGCCCCAGCATTTT
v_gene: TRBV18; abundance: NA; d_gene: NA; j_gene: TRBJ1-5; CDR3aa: CASSPSGGNQPQHF; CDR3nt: TGTGCCAGCTCACCCAGCGGGGGCAATCAGCCCCAGCATTTT
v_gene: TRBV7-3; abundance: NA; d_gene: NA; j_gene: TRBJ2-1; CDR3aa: CASSLIVNNEQFF; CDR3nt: TGTGCCAGCAGCTTAATAGTAAACAATGAGCAGTTCTTC
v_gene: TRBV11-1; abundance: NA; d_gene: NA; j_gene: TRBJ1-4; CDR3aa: CASSSPDKEEKLFF; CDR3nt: TGTGCCAGCAGCTCTCCGGACAAAGAAGAAAAACTGTTTTTT
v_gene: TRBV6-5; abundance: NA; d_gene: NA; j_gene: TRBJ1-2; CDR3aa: CASSYTQGLYGYTF; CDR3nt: TGTGCCAGCAGTTACACTCAGGGGCTCTATGGCTACACCTTC
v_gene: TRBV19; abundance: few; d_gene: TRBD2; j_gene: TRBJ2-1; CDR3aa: CATRDSVLAGGPYNEQFF; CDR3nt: TGTGCCACCCGGGACAGCGTACTAGCGGGGGGCCCCTACAATGAGCAGTTCTTC
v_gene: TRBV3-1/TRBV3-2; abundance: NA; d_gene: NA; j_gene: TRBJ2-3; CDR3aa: CASSQDLATSTDTQYF; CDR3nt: TGTGCCAGCAGCCAAGATCTGGCGACAAGCACAGATACGCAGTATTTT
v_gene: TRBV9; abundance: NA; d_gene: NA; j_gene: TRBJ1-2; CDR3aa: CASKRANYGYTF; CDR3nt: TGTGCCAGCAAGAGGGCTAACTATGGCTACACCTTC
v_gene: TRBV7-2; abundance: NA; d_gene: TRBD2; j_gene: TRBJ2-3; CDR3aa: CASSSPSGGTQYF; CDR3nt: TGTGCCAGCAGCTCGCCTAGCGGGGGGACGCAGTATTTT
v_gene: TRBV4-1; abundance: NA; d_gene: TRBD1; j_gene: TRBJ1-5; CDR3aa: CASSQDREGGWSNQPQHF; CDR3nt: TGCGCCAGCAGCCAAGATAGGGAAGGGGGCTGGAGCAATCAGCCCCAGCATTTT
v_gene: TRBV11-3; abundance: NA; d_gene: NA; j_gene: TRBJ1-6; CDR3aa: CASSFWGGSNSPLHF; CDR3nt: TGTGCCAGCAGCTTCTGGGGGGGCAGCAATTCACCCCTCCACTTT
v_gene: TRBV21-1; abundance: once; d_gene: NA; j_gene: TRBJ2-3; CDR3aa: CASSKERGGGDTQYF; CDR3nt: TGTGCCAGCAGCAAAGAACGGGGAGGAGGAGATACGCAGTATTTT
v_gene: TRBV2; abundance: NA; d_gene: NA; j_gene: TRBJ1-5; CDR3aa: CASSAGAIQPQHF; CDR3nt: TGTGCCAGCAGTGCAGGGGCGATTCAGCCCCAGCATTTT
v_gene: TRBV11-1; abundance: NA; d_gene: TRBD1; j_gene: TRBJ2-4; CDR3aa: CASSADRDIQYF; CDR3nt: TGTGCCAGCAGCGCGGACAGGGACATTCAGTACTTC
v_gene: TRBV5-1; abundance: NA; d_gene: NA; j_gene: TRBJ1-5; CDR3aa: CASSLAGDQPQHF; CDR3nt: TGCGCCAGCAGCTTGGCGGGGGATCAGCCCCAGCATTTT